Each of the 31 T cell receptor beta chains below was sequenced from the same sample in a study of response to subunit inactivated influenza vaccine. One entry per CDR3 protein results from TCRdb running MiXCR on the RT-PCR reads. The sample shows a few hundred thousand distinct CDR3 sequences, less than 7.5% of them seen only once. Here the sequenced sample was PBMCs from blood, taken roughly 24 months after vaccination. Source of these receptors: a man aged 50 to 69 who received an inactivated influenza vaccine.

This clonotype showed up many times. The V and J genes are TRBV20-1 and TRBJ2-1; 9 bases agree with TRBD2. Per germline, CDR1 DFQATT and CDR2 SNEGSKA (reference sequence). This CDR3 is 13 amino acids long. Trimming cost V 4 bases and J 3 bases; bases outside gene matches: 1. CDR3 nucleotide sequence: TGCAGTGCTATAGCGGGGGTCTACAATGAGCAGTTCTTC. Translated, it gives CSAIAGVYNEQFF.

The V gene is TRBV10-3, the J gene TRBJ2-7, with TRBD1 matching 10 bases. The CDR3 loop spans 13 amino acids. The V gene's germline CDR1 is ENHRY and CDR2 SYGVKD. V trimming: 8 bases; J trimming: 4 bases; junction bases outside the gene matches: 5. CDR3 coding DNA: TGTGCCATCGCGGCGGGACAGGGGTACGAGCAGTACTTC. This codes for CAIAAGQGYEQYF.

The chain is built from TRBV11-2 and TRBJ2-7; 8 nucleotides match TRBD1. The CDR3 sequence is 14 residues long. CDR1 and CDR2 (germline): SGHAT, FQNNGV. Trimming cost V 5 bases and J 5 bases; bases outside gene matches: 8. CDR3 DNA: TGTGCCAGCAGCCTTGCAGGGGGCTGGGACGAGCAGTACTTC. Its protein product is CASSLAGGWDEQYF.

The chain combines TRBV5-1 with TRBJ1-6; no clear D gene. The CDR3 length is 17 residues. Per germline, CDR1 SGHRS and CDR2 YFSETQ. The V end lost 4 bases, the J end lost 6 bases, and 20 bases lay between the germline ends. The CDR3 DNA reads TGCGCCAGCAGCCCGTTACCAGGAGAGAGAGTTAATTCACCCCTCCACTTT. It yields the protein CASSPLPGERVNSPLHF.

This clonotype occurred a few times. The chain links TRBV6-5 to TRBJ2-7, with D perhaps TRBD2 (5 bases). Germline V gene data show CDR1 as MNHEY and CDR2 as SVGAGI. Trimming left V 3 bases short and J 3 bases short, with 12 bases between. The CDR3 sequence is 14 residues long. The CDR3 here is CASSYRSRDYEQYF. Written as DNA, the CDR3 is TGTGCCAGCAGTTATAGGTCCCGGGACTACGAGCAGTACTTC.

Many counts were recorded for this clonotype. The chain is built from TRBV3-1 and TRBJ1-1, with D unresolved. CDR1 and CDR2 (germline): LGHDT, YNNKEL (reference sequence). CDR3 length equals 15 residues. V lost 4 bases, J lost 1 base, and 13 bases lay in between. This chain's CDR3 is CASSPRVLANTEAFF. The CDR3 nucleotides are TGTGCCAGCAGCCCAAGGGTCCTCGCGAACACTGAAGCTTTCTTT. Full variable domain (missing parts from reference TRBV3-1 and TRBJ1-1): DTAVSQTPKYLVTQMGNDKSIKCEQNLGHDTMYWYKQDSKKFLKIMFSYNNKELIINETVPNRFSPKSPDKAHLNLHINSLELGDSAVYFCASSPRVLANTEAFFGQGTRLTVV.

This clonotype came up many times. The V and J genes are TRBV20-1 and TRBJ2-2, with 11 bases identical to TRBD2. V gave up 6 bases and J gave up 5 bases; unmatched junction bases: 5. Germline V lookup: CDR1 DFQATT, CDR2 SNEGSKA (reference sequence). The length of the CDR3 is 14 residues. CDR3 coding DNA: TGCAGTGCGTTAGCGGGAGGGTCTACCGGGGAGCTGTTTTTT. The encoded protein is CSALAGGSTGELFF.

The V call is TRBV5-1, the J call TRBJ2-3; 7 nucleotides line up with TRBD2. The CDR3 is made up of 18 amino acids. In germline, CDR1 is SGHRS, CDR2 YFSETQ. Unmatched junction bases numbered 10, after V lost 0 bases and J lost 0 bases. CDR3 loop: CASSLGILASHSTDTQYF. CDR3 nucleotide sequence: TGCGCCAGCAGCTTGGGGATACTAGCGAGCCACAGCACAGATACGCAGTATTTT.

The genes are TRBV15 and TRBJ1-2; D not certain. Trimming cost V 4 bases and J 8 bases, with 11 bases left between them. The length of the CDR3 is 12 residues. Germline values: CDR1 LNHNV, CDR2 YYDKDF (reference sequence). This CDR3 is CATSIGFGGYTF. Here the CDR3 DNA reads TGTGCCACCAGCATCGGTTTCGGCGGCTACACCTTC.

The table lists this clonotype with a few counts. The rearrangement uses TRBV7-2 and TRBJ2-7, with D perhaps matching TRBD2 (5 bases). The germline V gene encodes CDR1 SGHTA and CDR2 FQGNSA. The CDR3 length is 16 residues. V lost 1 base and J 3 bases, leaving 16 bases between the germline ends. For the CDR3, the DNA is TGTGCCAGCAGCTTAGGGCCCGCGGGTTCCCTCTACGAGCAGTACTTC. It yields the protein CASSLGPAGSLYEQYF.

A remark on this clonotype: A clone one base away is much larger, so this may be a read error. This sequence joins TRBV4-1 and TRBJ2-3; no clear D gene. The CDR3 totals 13 residues. V shed 3 bases and J shed 6 bases, with 10 bases lying between them. Germline V gene lookup returns CDR1 MGHRA and CDR2 YSYEKL. The CDR3 protein is CASSQIRRDTQYF. CDR3 coding DNA: TGCGCCAGCAGCCAGATACGCCGGGATACGCAGTATTTT.

The rearrangement links TRBV4-2 to TRBJ2-1; D unclear. The CDR3 is made up of 13 amino acids. The V gene lost 0 bases and the J gene lost 10 bases, with 10 bases spanning the gap. Germline CDR1 LGHNA, CDR2 YNFKEQ. The CDR3 loop reads CASSQDGWTEQFF. As DNA, the CDR3 is TGTGCCAGCAGCCAAGATGGTTGGACGGAGCAGTTCTTC.

Only a few counts were recorded for this clonotype. The CDR3 coding sequence is TGTGCCAGCAGTTTTGCGGGAGGACTCACAGATACGCAGTATTTT. It encodes CASSFAGGLTDTQYF. The J gene is TRBJ2-3, the V gene TRBV27; 8 bases match TRBD2. The CDR3 runs 15 residues. V shed 3 bases, J shed 2 bases, and the junction held 4 bases outside the gene matches. Germline lookup yields CDR1 MNHEY and CDR2 SMNVEV (reference sequence).

This clonotype has a handful of counts. This chain joins TRBV7-2 and TRBJ2-7; the D is unclear. Germline V gives CDR1 SGHTA, CDR2 FQGNSA. This CDR3 comprises 15 residues. V dropped 5 bases and J dropped 2 bases, with 16 bases sitting between them. In nucleotides, the CDR3 is TGTGCCAGCAGCGGACGCCATAACCCCACCTACGAGCAGTACTTC. Translation: CASSGRHNPTYEQYF.

The chain has TRBV14 and TRBJ2-1; 10 nucleotides match TRBD1. With 1 base clipped from V and 14 bases from J, the junction kept 5 bases outside the gene matches. CDR3 length: 13 residues. The germline gives CDR1 SGHDN, CDR2 FVKESK. The CDR3 region has the DNA TGTGCCAGCAGCCAAGTCTCCGGACAGGGGGAGTTCTTC. Translated: CASSQVSGQGEFF.

In this sample, this clonotype turned up many times. The J gene is TRBJ2-7, the V gene TRBV6-1; TRBD1 might be the D (5 bases). Germline V CDR1 and CDR2: MNHNS, SASEGT. The CDR3 is 12 residues long. V was cut by 6 bases and J by 5 bases, with 11 bases left in between. The CDR3 protein is CASSPDKDEQYF. The CDR3 region has the DNA TGTGCCAGCAGCCCGGACAAGGACGAGCAGTACTTC.

This clonotype was detected only a few times. V and J are TRBV7-2 and TRBJ2-3; 14 bases match TRBD2. The germline V gene encodes CDR1 SGHTA and CDR2 FQGNSA. The CDR3 loop spans 16 amino acids. V trimming: 4 bases; J trimming: 8 bases; junction bases outside the gene matches: 8. CDR3 amino acids: CASSSTPGLAGVTQYF. CDR3 nucleotides: TGTGCCAGCAGCTCAACCCCGGGACTAGCGGGAGTTACGCAGTATTTT.

Only a few counts were recorded for this clonotype. The chain has TRBV12-3 or TRBV12-4 and TRBJ2-3; 7 bases agree with TRBD1. The CDR3 spans 16 residues. Germline trimming cut 6 bases from V and 1 base from J; bases unmatched to any gene: 10. CDR3 coding DNA: TGTGCCAGCAGCCCGGACAGGTGGTCTGGCACAGATACGCAGTATTTT. Translating it yields CASSPDRWSGTDTQYF.

The chain couples TRBV2 to TRBJ1-5; 8 bases align to TRBD1. V was pared by 8 bases and J by 6 bases, with 9 bases of the junction left unmatched. Germline CDR1 is SNHLY and CDR2 is FYNNEI. This CDR3 spans 14 amino acids. The CDR3 is CASQGQGSFQPQHF. CDR3 bases: TGTGCCAGCCAAGGACAGGGCAGCTTTCAGCCCCAGCATTTT.

Many counts were recorded for this clonotype. This chain connects TRBV28 to TRBJ1-3, with D uncertain. With 5 bases removed from V and 0 bases from J, the gap between germline ends came to 14 bases. The CDR3 extends over 16 amino acids. Per the germline V gene, CDR1 is MDHEN and CDR2 is SYDVKM. Written as DNA, the CDR3 is TGTGCCAGCAGTCCCCCGGGGTCCAACTCTGGAAACACCATATATTTT. This encodes CASSPPGSNSGNTIYF. Drawing the rest from reference TRBV28 and TRBJ1-3, the complete variable domain is DVKVTQSSRYLVKRTGEKVFLECVQDMDHENMFWYRQDPGLGLRLIYFSYDVKMKEKGDIPEGYSVSREKKERFSLILESASTNQTSMYLCASSPPGSNSGNTIYFGEGSWLTVV.

This clonotype appeared many times. A read error may produce the germline difference seen at one junction end. The rearrangement uses TRBV9 and TRBJ2-1, with TRBD2 identical over 12 bases. Germline assignment: CDR1 SGDLS and CDR2 YYNGEE. This CDR3 has 14 amino acids. The CDR3 protein is CASSVETSGSPPLF. The CDR3 nucleotides are TGTGCCAGCAGCGTAGAGACTAGCGGGAGTCCGCCACTCTTC.

This clonotype appeared a few times. This chain joins TRBV4-2 and TRBJ2-6; D gene unclear. Looked up from germline, CDR1 is LGHNA and CDR2 is YNFKEQ. The CDR3 loop spans 16 amino acids. The V and J ends lost 5 bases and 4 bases respectively, with 15 bases between them. Written as DNA, the CDR3 is TGTGCCAGCAGCGCATCTTTCACCCCCGGGGCCAACGTCCTGACTTTC. Amino acids: CASSASFTPGANVLTF.

This chain links TRBV9 with TRBJ2-2, with 8 bases identical to TRBD1. The ends lost 0 bases at V and 6 bases at J; junction bases unmatched: 7. CDR3 length equals 16 residues. Germline CDR1 reads SGDLS; CDR2 reads YYNGEE. The CDR3 coding sequence is TGTGCCAGCAGCGTAGCCCTTGGACAGGGCGCCGGGGAGCTGTTTTTT. Translation: CASSVALGQGAGELFF.

V and J are TRBV5-5 and TRBJ2-2; 7 nucleotides match TRBD2. The germline V gene encodes CDR1 SGHKS and CDR2 YYEKEE (reference sequence). CDR3 length: 15 residues. The V and J ends lost 0 bases and 5 bases, in that order; junction bases with no gene match: 4. The CDR3 is CASSLVAGVTGELFF. The CDR3 DNA is TGTGCCAGCAGCTTGGTGGCGGGGGTTACCGGGGAGCTGTTTTTT.

This clonotype has ten or more counts. This sequence joins TRBV12-3 or TRBV12-4 and TRBJ2-2, with 10 positions matching TRBD2. V was clipped by 4 bases and J by 3 bases; unmatched bases: 8. The CDR3 sequence is 17 residues long. The CDR3 DNA is TGTGCCAGCAGTTCCGAAATAGCGGGGGGTTACACCGGGGAGCTGTTTTTT. It translates to CASSSEIAGGYTGELFF.

The CDR3 reads CASSFRDRVRNEQFF. The CDR3 bases are TGTGCCAGCAGTTTTCGGGACAGGGTACGCAATGAGCAGTTCTTC. The rearrangement uses TRBV28 and TRBJ2-1, with TRBD1 matching over 9 bases. The CDR3 covers 15 residues. CDR1 is MDHEN, CDR2 SYDVKM, per germline. The J segment lost 6 bases and the V segment lost 3 bases, leaving 6 bases of the junction unmatched.

The rearrangement links TRBV20-1 to TRBJ2-5; 7 bases align to TRBD1. Germline lookup yields CDR1 DFQATT and CDR2 SNEGSKA (reference sequence). V gave up 4 bases and J gave up 2 bases; unmatched junction bases: 10. This CDR3 has 15 amino acids. The CDR3 sequence: CSAKGQTSFQETQYF. In DNA form, the CDR3 reads TGCAGTGCTAAGGGACAGACATCCTTTCAAGAGACCCAGTACTTC.

This clonotype was detected ten times or more. This chain connects TRBV4-3 to TRBJ2-6; D unresolved. The length of the CDR3 is 19 residues. V was pared by 0 bases and J by 0 bases, with 15 bases between. CDR1 is LGHNA, CDR2 YSLEER, per germline. The CDR3 coding sequence is TGCGCCAGCAGCCAAGATGTGGGCAGTAGTTTCTCTGGGGCCAACGTCCTGACTTTC. Protein: CASSQDVGSSFSGANVLTF.

A remark on this clonotype: Sequence at one end of the junction differs from germline and may be a read error. The rearrangement links TRBV20-1 to TRBJ2-7; tentatively, D is TRBD1 or TRBD2 (6 bases each). The CDR3 contains 12 residues. CDR1 DFQATT and CDR2 SNEGSKA come from the germline V gene (reference sequence). Here the CDR3 reads CSARGGTFEQYF. Here the CDR3 DNA reads TGCAGTGCCAGAGGGGGGACTTTCGAGCAGTACTTC.

The chain links TRBV20-1 to TRBJ2-5; D is undetermined. Germline CDR1 DFQATT, CDR2 SNEGSKA (reference sequence). Trimming took off 0 bases at V and 1 base at J, with 6 bases between the two ends. CDR3 size: 13 residues. CDR3 DNA sequence: TGCAGTGCTAGAGATTGGGCCCAAGAGACCCAGTACTTC. Translating it yields CSARDWAQETQYF.

This clonotype was seen ten or more times. This chain links TRBV29-1 with TRBJ2-3, with D unresolved. Germline V gene data show CDR1 as SQVTM and CDR2 as ANQGSEA. The CDR3 is 12 residues long. Trimming left V 7 bases short and J 2 bases short, with 10 bases between. The CDR3, as DNA: TGCAGCGCCTGGGCAGACACAGATACGCAGTATTTT. It specifies CSAWADTDTQYF.